The clone carrying this TCR beta chain appeared a few times. The antigen remains unidentified. The source of the sample is a study of beta chain features in type 1 diabetes. Study results and caveats: Significant though moderate, a shortening of TCRB CDR3s appeared in all four CD4+ subsets of Type 1 diabetes patients. Because the template was cDNA, high-expressing cells might be over-represented.

There are 15 residues in the CDR3. V lost 5 bases, J lost 0 bases, and 11 bases lay in between. Germline CDR1 and CDR2: SGHTA and FQGNSA. The authors reverse transcribed all of the isolated RNA, so sequencing captured expressed TCRB transcripts. TCRdb's copy holds only in-frame clones and misses some; the assay was immunoSEQ multiplex PCR. The sample shows 330,000 or so clones, 12% to 15% of them seen only once. CD4+ naive, central memory, regulatory and stem cell-like memory cells were sorted via CD45RO/CCR7/CD25/CD127/CD95/CD27. This TCR was sampled from a man aged 25-45 years in good health. Sequencing was done on a sample of central memory CD4+ T cells from blood. The gene calls are TRBV7-2 and TRBJ2-1; D not certain. CDR3: CASSASSSSYNEQFF. CDR3 nucleotides: TGTGCCAGCAGCGCCTCCTCCAGCTCCTACAATGAGCAGTTCTTC. The whole variable domain, filled in from reference TRBV7-2 and TRBJ2-1, reads GAGVSQSPSNKVTEKGKDVELRCDPISGHTALYWYRQSLGQGLEFLIYFQGNSAPDKSGLPSDRFSAERTGGSVSTLTIQRTQQEDSAVYLCASSASSSSYNEQFFGPGTRLTVL.